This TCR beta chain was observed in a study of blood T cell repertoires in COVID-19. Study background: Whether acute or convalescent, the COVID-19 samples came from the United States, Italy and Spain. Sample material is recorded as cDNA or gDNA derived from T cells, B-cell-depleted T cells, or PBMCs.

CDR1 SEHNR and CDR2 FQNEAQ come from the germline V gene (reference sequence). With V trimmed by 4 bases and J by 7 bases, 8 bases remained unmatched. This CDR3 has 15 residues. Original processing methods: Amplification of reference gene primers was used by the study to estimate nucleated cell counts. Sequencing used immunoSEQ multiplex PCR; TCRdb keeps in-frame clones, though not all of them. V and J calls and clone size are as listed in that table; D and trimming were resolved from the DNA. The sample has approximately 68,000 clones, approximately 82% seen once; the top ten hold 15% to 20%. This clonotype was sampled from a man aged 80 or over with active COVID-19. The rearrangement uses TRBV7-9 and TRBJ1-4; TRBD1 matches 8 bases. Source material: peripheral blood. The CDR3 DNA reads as TGTGCCAGCAGCTCTTCGGACAGGGATTTTGAAAAACTGTTTTTT. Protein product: CASSSSDRDFEKLFF.